Sequencing of this T cell receptor (beta chain) was carried out in a study of blood T cell repertoires in COVID-19. For the study at large: COVID-19 samples collected from the United States, Italy and Spain covered acute and convalescent phases. PBMCs, B-cell-depleted T cells, or T cells provided the cDNA or gDNA that made up the material.

In Seattle, patients joined the study during active infection and were tracked longitudinally. This clone was found once. How the authors handled the data: Reference gene primer amplification in the assay estimated nucleated cell counts. The table came from immunoSEQ multiplex PCR; TCRdb's copy has only in-frame clones and leaves some out. For V, J and clone size, that table is used; D and trimming come from the DNA. The sample includes some 370,000 clones, around 87% of them seen just once. V was pared by 5 bases and J by 4 bases, with 11 bases of the junction left unmatched. The CDR3 is 16 amino acids. Germline CDR1 is LNHDA and CDR2 is SQIVND (reference sequence).

Sample: peripheral blood. The chain is built from TRBV19 and TRBJ1-5, with 7 bases fitting TRBD1. The receptor's source is a woman in her 30s with COVID-19, enrolled during active disease. CDR3 protein: CASSLTTGKSNQPQHF. The DNA for the CDR3 is TGTGCCAGTAGTTTAACGACAGGGAAGTCAAATCAGCCCCAGCATTTT.